The TCR beta chain described here comes from a study of CD4+ T cells in melanoma. Comment on this clone: The target antigen is unknown.

Study results and limitations: Diverse differentiation states were reported for melanoma neoantigen-specific CD4+ T cells. CD8+ T cell, macrophage and B cell function reportedly correlated with neoantigen-specific CD4+ T cells.

Profiled with immunoSEQ multiplex PCR; TCRdb holds only in-frame clones, not every one. This sample has around 100,000 clones; about nine tenths occur once, and the top ten carry roughly 3.3%. Material: peripheral blood. The clonotype comes from a human donor with melanoma.

The CDR3 sequence: CASSKQGNTGELFF. DNA for the CDR3: TGTGCCAGCAGTAAACAGGGAAACACCGGGGAGCTGTTTTTT. The J gene is TRBJ2-2, the V gene TRBV25-1, with a weak D call TRBD1 (6 bases). CDR3 length: 14 amino acids. The germline V gene has CDR1 MGHDK and CDR2 SYGVNS. V lost 5 bases and J lost 2, with 9 bases in between.